These T cell receptor beta chains were read from a single sample in a study of spatial heterogeneity in lung cancer. TCRdb redid the calling of the 5' RACE reads with MiXCR, one entry per CDR3 protein. The sample shows around 100,000 distinct CDR3 sequences, about 4.6% of them seen only once. The starting material was lung tumor tissue, obtained at surgery. The receptor source for this set is a male donor with early-stage non-small cell lung cancer. Both conserved end residues are part of each CDR3. The D gene is left open where the match is weak. The size entry is marked missing in some rows and otherwise reads once, few, many or a size class.

j_gene | d_gene | abundance | v_gene | CDR3nt | CDR3aa
TRBJ1-2 | . | many | TRBV7-9 | TGTGCCAGCAGCTTCAGGGGTGCCTATGGCTACACCTTC | CASSFRGAYGYTF
TRBJ1-5 | . | many | TRBV7-9 | TGTGCCAGCAGCAGGTGGGAGAATCAGCCCCAGCATTTT | CASSRWENQPQHF
TRBJ2-7 | TRBD2 | few | TRBV20-1 | TGCAGTGCTGCTAAAAGGGCTAGCGGGAGGTACGAGCAGTACTTC | CSAAKRASGRYEQYF
TRBJ1-2 | . | many | TRBV3-1 | TGTGCCAGCAGCCATTCGGGCGCCACCCATGGCTACACCTTC | CASSHSGATHGYTF
TRBJ2-1 | . | . | TRBV6-5 | TGTGCCAGCAGTTCCGCGTCCCGCCGGCACAATGAGCAGTTCTTC | CASSSASRRHNEQFF
TRBJ2-4 | . | . | TRBV19 | TGTGCCAGTAACTCGGGACTTTCGGAGAACATTCAGTACTTC | CASNSGLSENIQYF
TRBJ2-3 | . | many | TRBV5-5 | TGTGCCAGCAGCCCAACCCCGTCCGGAGGAGCAGATACGCAGTATTTT | CASSPTPSGGADTQYF
TRBJ2-1 | . | many | TRBV7-2 | TGTGCCAGCAGCTTTGTGATAGAGCAGTTCTTC | CASSFVIEQFF
TRBJ1-1 | . | many | TRBV2 | TGTGCCAGCAAGGGGGATAACACTGAAGCTTTCTTT | CASKGDNTEAFF
TRBJ2-3 | TRBD2 | many | TRBV4-1 | TGCGCCAGCAGCCAGCAGCGGGATTTGGATACGCAGTATTTT | CASSQQRDLDTQYF
TRBJ1-3 | TRBD1 | many | TRBV20-1 | TGCAGTGCTAACTGGGGACAGGGGCTCTCTGGAAACACCATATATTTT | CSANWGQGLSGNTIYF
TRBJ2-2 | . | many | TRBV5-1 | TGCGCCAGCAGCCTGGGACCTGGGTTGTCGGTCACCGGGGAGCTGTTTTTT | CASSLGPGLSVTGELFF
TRBJ2-5 | . | many | TRBV10-3 | TGTGCCATCGGAACTGGGGAGACCCAGTACTTC | CAIGTGETQYF
TRBJ1-2 | . | many | TRBV2 | TGTGCCAGCAGTTCCGGGACCGGTTATTCTTATGGCTACACCTTC | CASSSGTGYSYGYTF
TRBJ1-4 | . | many | TRBV29-1 | TGCAGCGTCTATGACCTCTCCAAGTCTGAAAAACTGTTTTTT | CSVYDLSKSEKLFF
TRBJ2-5 | . | . | TRBV20-1 | TGCAGTGCACATCCTAGGCGGGAAGAGACCCAGTACTTC | CSAHPRREETQYF
TRBJ1-2 | TRBD1 | medium-sized | TRBV3-1 | TGTGCCAGCAGCCCGACAGGGTTCTATGGCTACACCTTC | CASSPTGFYGYTF
TRBJ2-5 | . | . | TRBV7-9 | TGTGCCAGCAGCTCGGACTTGCCCACCACCGCAGAGACCCAGTACTTC | CASSSDLPTTAETQYF
TRBJ1-2 | . | few | TRBV6-5 | TGTGCCAGCCGAAAGGACTATGGCTACACCTTC | CASRKDYGYTF
TRBJ1-1 | TRBD1 | many | TRBV7-6 | TGTGCCAGCAGCGTCGGACAGGGGGAGAACACTGAAGCTTTCTTT | CASSVGQGENTEAFF
TRBJ2-7 | . | many | TRBV6-2/TRBV6-3 | TGTGCCAGTAACAGGGACTCCTCTACAGAGCAGTACTTC | CASNRDSSTEQYF
TRBJ2-7 | . | . | TRBV28 | TGTGCCAGCAGGCCCAGGACAGAGGTTAACGAGCAGTACTTC | CASRPRTEVNEQYF
TRBJ2-4 | TRBD2 | . | TRBV6-1 | TGTGCCAGCAGTGGGGGCTCGACTAGCCTGGTTCTGCTTCAGTACTTC | CASSGGSTSLVLLQYF
TRBJ2-1 | . | many | TRBV4-1 | TGCGCCAGCAGCCTTCGGACCCGAGAAACCGCAAACAATGAGCAGTTCTTC | CASSLRTRETANNEQFF
TRBJ1-6 | . | many | TRBV6-4 | TGTGCCAGCAGTGACTCCACAGGGAGTTACAATTCACCCCTCCACTTT | CASSDSTGSYNSPLHF
TRBJ2-2 | TRBD1 | . | TRBV5-6 | TGTGCCAGCAGGACCGGGACAGGCACCGGGGAGCTGTTTTTT | CASRTGTGTGELFF
TRBJ1-2 | . | many | TRBV28 | TGTGCCAGCAGTTTAGGGTCAGCGGGGGACTACTATGGCTACACCTTC | CASSLGSAGDYYGYTF
TRBJ2-3 | . | many | TRBV5-1 | TGCGCCAGCAGCTTGGGGACGGAGACGCAGTATTTT | CASSLGTETQYF
TRBJ2-1 | . | many | TRBV7-9 | TGTGCTGTACCTGGGGGAACTAGCTTCGATGAGCAGTTCTTC | CAVPGGTSFDEQFF
TRBJ1-2 | . | . | TRBV4-1 | TGCGCCAGCAGCCGAAGGACCAACGAGGAGGGCTATGGCTACACCTTC | CASSRRTNEEGYGYTF
TRBJ2-5 | TRBD1 | many | TRBV4-1 | TGCGCCAGCAGCCAAGTGCGTTCGCGACAGGGACAAGAGACCCAGTACTTC | CASSQVRSRQGQETQYF
TRBJ2-5 | . | many | TRBV12-3/TRBV12-4 | TGTGCCAGCAGTTTCTCCGTGACAGGATCCGAGACCCAGTACTTC | CASSFSVTGSETQYF
TRBJ1-4 | . | many | TRBV19 | TGTGCCAGTGCTTGGACTTCTAGAGGTGAAAAACTGTTTTTT | CASAWTSRGEKLFF
TRBJ2-5 | TRBD1 | few | TRBV7-9 | TGTGCCAGCAGCCTTACATTGGGACAGGGGAGAGAGACCCAGTACTTC | CASSLTLGQGRETQYF
TRBJ2-1 | . | many | TRBV7-8 | TGTGCCAGCCGCCCTTACGGGCATCGATACAATGAGCAGTTCTTC | CASRPYGHRYNEQFF
TRBJ2-7 | TRBD2 | many | TRBV7-9 | TGTGCCAGCAGCTCCCAGACTAGCGGGGGGACAGAGCAGTACTTC | CASSSQTSGGTEQYF
TRBJ2-3 | . | many | TRBV20-1 | TGCAGTGCTAGAGATCAGGGGGGACCCTCAGGGGATACGCAGTATTTT | CSARDQGGPSGDTQYF
TRBJ1-2 | . | many | TRBV2 | TGTGCCAGCATTGGAGGGGGGGACCTCCACTATGGCTACACCTTC | CASIGGGDLHYGYTF
TRBJ2-3 | TRBD2 | many | TRBV2 | TGTGCCAGCAGTGAAAGGGTTCTAGCGGCTACAGATACGCAGTATTTT | CASSERVLAATDTQYF
TRBJ1-5 | . | many | TRBV12-3/TRBV12-4 | TGTGCCAGCGCAGGAGCGGGGGAACAGCCCCAGCATTTT | CASAGAGEQPQHF
TRBJ2-5 | TRBD1 | few | TRBV20-1 | TGCAGTGCTAGAGGGGGACAGGGTCAAACTCCCACAGAGACCCAGTACTTC | CSARGGQGQTPTETQYF
TRBJ2-7 | . | few | TRBV19 | TGTGCCAGTAGTCTCGCCGGGGGCGACGAGCAGTACTTC | CASSLAGGDEQYF
TRBJ2-1 | TRBD1 | few | TRBV28 | TGTGCCAGCAGTTTATTTTGGGGGACAGGGGGCGCCTACAATGAGCAGTTCTTC | CASSLFWGTGGAYNEQFF
TRBJ2-3 | . | many | TRBV28 | TGTGCCAGCGGTCTATACCAAAATACGCAGTATTTT | CASGLYQNTQYF
TRBJ1-6 | . | many | TRBV5-6 | TGTGCCAGCAGCCTGCAGAGCTCCTATAATTCACCCCTCCACTTT | CASSLQSSYNSPLHF
TRBJ2-3 | . | many | TRBV9 | TGTGCCAGCAGCGTCGGAGATACGCAGTATTTT | CASSVGDTQYF
TRBJ2-3 | . | many | TRBV7-2 | TGTGCCAGCAGCTTAGGCGGGGCGGGAGATACGCAGTATTTT | CASSLGGAGDTQYF
TRBJ1-5 | . | many | TRBV18 | TGTGCCAGCTCACCGGCGCGTAATCAGCCCCAGCATTTT | CASSPARNQPQHF
TRBJ2-1 | TRBD2 | few | TRBV27 | TGTGCCAGCTGTCCCCAGGGCGGGAGTCGTGATGAGCAGTTCTTC | CASCPQGGSRDEQFF
TRBJ2-1 | . | . | TRBV11-1 | TGTGCCAGCAGATGGAGCACGGGCTCCTACAATGAGCAGTTCTTC | CASRWSTGSYNEQFF
TRBJ2-7 | TRBD1 | many | TRBV12-3/TRBV12-4 | TGTGCCAGCAGTTGGAGCGCAGGGGGTGAGCAGTACTTC | CASSWSAGGEQYF
TRBJ2-7 | . | . | TRBV4-1 | TGCGCCAGCAGCCGGGTCCCGAGTTACGAGCAGTACTTC | CASSRVPSYEQYF
TRBJ2-5 | TRBD2 | many | TRBV6-1 | TGTGCCAGCAGTGGGACTAGCATTTCCCAAGAGACCCAGTACTTC | CASSGTSISQETQYF
TRBJ2-1 | TRBD2 | many | TRBV12-3/TRBV12-4 | TGTGCCAGCAGGACTCTAGCGGGAGTGGAAAATGAGCAGTTCTTC | CASRTLAGVENEQFF
TRBJ2-3 | TRBD2 | many | TRBV7-2 | TGTGCCAGCAGCTTAGCACTAGCGGGCACAGATACGCAGTATTTT | CASSLALAGTDTQYF
TRBJ1-6 | . | few | TRBV10-3 | TGTGCCATCAGTGAATGGGGGGTACAAAATAATTCACCCCTCCACTTT | CAISEWGVQNNSPLHF
TRBJ1-2 | . | few | TRBV5-6 | TGTGCCAGCAGCCGACAGGTGACAGCCCTCTATGGCTACACCTTC | CASSRQVTALYGYTF
TRBJ2-2 | . | once | TRBV5-6 | TGTGCCAGCAGCTGGTCAGGGGAGCCCGGGGAGCTGTTTTTT | CASSWSGEPGELFF
TRBJ2-7 | TRBD2 | many | TRBV10-3 | TGTGCCATCAGTGAGTCGGGTAGCGGGACCCAATCCTACGAGCAGTACTTC | CAISESGSGTQSYEQYF
TRBJ1-5 | . | many | TRBV23-1 | TGCGCCAGCAGTCAACCCGTCCCTCCCGGTGTTGGCAATCAGCCCCAGCATTTT | CASSQPVPPGVGNQPQHF